A selection of T cell receptor beta chains follows, all from one sample in a study of blood T cell repertoires in COVID-19. The repertoire was sequenced with immunoSEQ multiplex PCR; TCRdb's copy has only in-frame clones and lacks some. The profile shows roughly 250,000 clones, under 95% of them singletons. Sequencing input: PBMCs or T cells enriched from blood (not recorded which). The receptors were sampled from a woman under 30 who had recovered from COVID-19. The CDR3 runs from the conserved cysteine through the conserved F or W. Fields, in order: D gene, clone size, J gene, V gene, CDR3 protein, CDR3 DNA. D genes are given only for firm matches. Clone size appears in some rows only: once, few, many, or a class for an expanded clone.

TRBD1	.	TRBJ1-4	TRBV4-1	CASSQVRQGDNEKLFF	TGCGCCAGCAGCCAAGTGAGACAGGGGGATAATGAAAAACTGTTTTTT
.	.	TRBJ1-1	TRBV18	CASSHDGGPEAFF	TGTGCCAGCTCCCACGACGGGGGGCCTGAAGCTTTCTTT
TRBD1	.	TRBJ2-5	TRBV12-3/TRBV12-4	CASSPTGLETQYF	TGTGCCAGCAGCCCGACAGGGTTGGAGACCCAGTACTTC
.	.	TRBJ1-1	TRBV14	CASSRSKRAAASEAFF	TGTGCCAGCAGCCGGAGCAAGCGGGCTGCTGCCTCTGAAGCTTTCTTT
.	once	TRBJ2-2	TRBV28	CASSHKPGVGELFF	TGTGCCAGCAGTCACAAACCGGGGGTCGGGGAGCTGTTTTTT
.	few	TRBJ2-7	TRBV5-4	CASSSPSRDEQYF	TGTGCCAGCAGCTCACCTTCCAGGGACGAGCAGTACTTC
.	.	TRBJ1-3	TRBV4-2	CASSQEIQGGGNTIYF	TGTGCCAGCAGCCAAGAGATACAGGGCGGTGGAAACACCATATATTTT
TRBD1	.	TRBJ1-1	TRBV7-2	CASSLWPTGTGGNTEAFF	TGTGCCAGCAGCTTATGGCCTACCGGGACAGGGGGTAACACTGAAGCTTTCTTT
.	.	TRBJ2-1	TRBV4-1	CASSQSRTNYNEQFF	TGCGCCAGCAGCCAATCAAGAACAAACTACAATGAGCAGTTCTTC
.	few	TRBJ1-4	TRBV10-2	CASRDSTTNEKLFF	TGCGCCAGCAGGGACAGTACAACTAATGAAAAACTGTTTTTT
.	.	TRBJ1-4	TRBV5-6	CASSLGSGDEKLFF	TGTGCCAGCAGCTTAGGGTCGGGGGACGAAAAACTGTTTTTT
.	.	TRBJ1-3	TRBV6-5	CASRVSPGIGNTIYF	TGTGCCAGCAGAGTGTCTCCAGGGATCGGAAACACCATATATTTT
.	.	TRBJ2-7	TRBV11-2	CASSLVAAAYEQYF	TGTGCCAGCAGCTTAGTGGCGGCCGCCTACGAGCAGTACTTC
TRBD2	.	TRBJ2-6	TRBV10-3	CAIRSSGGALSGANVLTF	TGTGCCATCAGATCTAGCGGGGGGGCCTTATCTGGGGCCAACGTCCTGACTTTC
TRBD2	.	TRBJ2-5	TRBV20-1	CSASLAGGRETQYF	TGCAGTGCTAGTTTGGCGGGGGGCAGGGAGACCCAGTACTTC
.	.	TRBJ1-2	TRBV19	CASSTSHWEVYGYTF	TGTGCCAGTAGTACGTCCCACTGGGAGGTCTATGGCTACACCTTC
TRBD1	.	TRBJ2-5	TRBV27	CASSPTGTGDWETQYF	TGTGCCAGCAGTCCAACCGGGACAGGGGATTGGGAGACCCAGTACTTC
.	.	TRBJ2-5	TRBV18	CASSRYRTQETQYF	TGTGCCAGCTCACGCTACAGGACCCAAGAGACCCAGTACTTC
TRBD1	.	TRBJ1-2	TRBV10-3	CAIRTGVAGYTF	TGTGCCATCAGGACAGGGGTGGCTGGCTACACCTTC
.	once	TRBJ1-1	TRBV13	CASSSREGNTEAFF	TGTGCCAGCAGCTCCCGCGAGGGGAACACTGAAGCTTTCTTT
TRBD1	.	TRBJ1-5	TRBV12-5	CASERQGGSQPQHF	TGTGCTAGTGAACGACAGGGTGGGTCTCAGCCCCAGCATTTT
TRBD2	once	TRBJ2-1	TRBV27	CASSLISGRGNEQFF	TGTGCCAGCAGTTTAATTAGCGGGAGGGGCAATGAGCAGTTCTTC
TRBD1	few	TRBJ2-7	TRBV7-9	CASSFHTGTGGFYEQYF	TGTGCCAGCAGCTTCCATACCGGGACAGGGGGCTTCTACGAGCAGTACTTC
.	once	TRBJ2-1	TRBV19	CASSMRTNSYNEQFF	TGTGCCAGTAGTATGAGGACTAACTCCTACAATGAGCAGTTCTTC
TRBD2	.	TRBJ2-2	TRBV5-4	CASSPGTSGIPTGELFF	TGTGCCAGCAGCCCCGGGACTAGCGGGATCCCCACCGGGGAGCTGTTTTTT
.	.	TRBJ2-3	TRBV9	CASSAGLGVDTQYF	TGTGCCAGCAGCGCGGGACTTGGGGTCGATACGCAGTATTTT
TRBD1	.	TRBJ2-6	TRBV18	CASSPGQGYSGANVLTF	TGTGCCAGCTCACCGGGACAGGGATACTCTGGGGCCAACGTCCTGACTTTC
.	.	TRBJ1-1	TRBV7-9	CAITTGNTEAFF	TGTGCCATAACGACAGGGAACACTGAAGCTTTCTTT
.	.	TRBJ2-3	TRBV13	CASSSPGLTITDTQYF	TGTGCCAGCAGCTCTCCGGGACTGACGATCACAGATACGCAGTATTTT
.	.	TRBJ1-1	TRBV7-8	CASSLAWSERDSNTEAFF	TGTGCCAGCAGCTTAGCCTGGTCTGAAAGAGACAGCAACACTGAAGCTTTCTTT
.	.	TRBJ2-5	TRBV3-1/TRBV3-2	CASSQDLRPRETQYF	TGTGCCAGCAGCCAAGACCTCCGGCCGCGGGAGACCCAGTACTTC
.	.	TRBJ1-2	TRBV7-9	CASSLDRESGYTF	TGTGCCAGCAGCTTAGACAGGGAGAGTGGCTACACCTTC
TRBD1	.	TRBJ2-3	TRBV24-1	CATRGLDRGRDTQYF	TGTGCCACCAGGGGCTTAGACAGGGGGCGAGATACGCAGTATTTT
TRBD1	.	TRBJ1-6	TRBV4-1	CASSHAGTGPSPLHF	TGCGCCAGCAGCCATGCCGGGACAGGGCCTTCACCCCTCCACTTT
TRBD1	.	TRBJ1-6	TRBV5-6	CASRRSPGTGDSPLHF	TGTGCCAGCAGGCGTAGCCCCGGGACAGGGGACTCACCCCTCCACTTT
.	.	TRBJ2-5	TRBV5-5	CASSLRQETQYF	TGTGCCAGCAGCCTCAGGCAAGAGACCCAGTACTTC
TRBD1	.	TRBJ1-6	TRBV18	CASSPTGYNSPLHF	TGTGCCAGCTCACCGACAGGGTATAATTCACCCCTCCACTTT
TRBD1	.	TRBJ1-2	TRBV6-1	CASSEGGTGGYTF	TGTGCCAGCAGTGAGGGAGGGACAGGCGGCTACACCTTC
.	.	TRBJ1-4	TRBV19	CASIKNRESMVEKLFF	TGTGCCAGTATTAAGAACAGGGAATCCATGGTGGAAAAACTGTTTTTT
TRBD1	few	TRBJ2-7	TRBV10-1	CASTLTGTGSYEQYF	TGCGCCAGCACCCTTACCGGGACAGGCTCCTACGAGCAGTACTTC
.	.	TRBJ2-3	TRBV15	CATSNSRGSFPTDTQYF	TGTGCCACCAGCAACTCCAGGGGCAGCTTTCCCACAGATACGCAGTATTTT
.	.	TRBJ1-1	TRBV18	CASSPQENTEAFF	TGTGCCAGCTCTCCCCAGGAGAACACTGAAGCTTTCTTT
.	few	TRBJ2-6	TRBV29-1	CSVEDSQGSGANVLTF	TGCAGCGTTGAAGATTCTCAGGGTTCAGGGGCCAACGTCCTGACTTTC
.	few	TRBJ2-3	TRBV7-6	CASSLGTSTLDTQYF	TGTGCCAGCAGCTTAGGTACTAGTACCCTAGATACGCAGTATTTT
.	once	TRBJ1-1	TRBV3-1/TRBV3-2	CASSPTGMNTEAFF	TGTGCCAGCAGCCCAACAGGGATGAACACTGAAGCTTTCTTT
TRBD1	.	TRBJ1-5	TRBV4-1	CASSQQRTRTGGIYQPQHF	TGCGCCAGCAGCCAGCAACGGACAAGGACAGGGGGGATATATCAGCCCCAGCATTTT
TRBD2	.	TRBJ2-7	TRBV19	CASSPGTSGSHSYEQYF	TGTGCCAGTAGTCCGGGGACTAGCGGGAGTCACTCCTACGAGCAGTACTTC
TRBD1	.	TRBJ1-2	TRBV7-8	CASSTLGQSYGYTF	TGTGCCAGCAGCACATTGGGACAGAGCTATGGCTACACCTTC
TRBD2	few	TRBJ2-1	TRBV6-4	CASSPSSGVAGFF	TGTGCCAGCAGTCCTTCTAGCGGGGTTGCTGGGTTCTTC
.	.	TRBJ1-5	TRBV12-3/TRBV12-4	CASSFLGLQPQHF	TGTGCCAGCAGTTTTTTGGGCCTGCAGCCCCAGCATTTT
.	.	TRBJ1-2	TRBV24-1	CATSDSVYGYTF	TGTGCCACCAGTGATTCGGTGTATGGCTACACCTTC
.	once	TRBJ2-2	TRBV5-1	CASSFLAQGYTGELFF	TGCGCCAGCAGCTTTCTTGCACAGGGATACACCGGGGAGCTGTTTTTT
.	.	TRBJ1-5	TRBV28	CASSPSLGRGDQPQHF	TGTGCCAGCAGTCCTTCCCTCGGCAGGGGTGATCAGCCCCAGCATTTT
.	.	TRBJ1-2	TRBV7-9	CASTPGYGYTF	TGTGCCAGCACCCCCGGCTATGGCTACACCTTC